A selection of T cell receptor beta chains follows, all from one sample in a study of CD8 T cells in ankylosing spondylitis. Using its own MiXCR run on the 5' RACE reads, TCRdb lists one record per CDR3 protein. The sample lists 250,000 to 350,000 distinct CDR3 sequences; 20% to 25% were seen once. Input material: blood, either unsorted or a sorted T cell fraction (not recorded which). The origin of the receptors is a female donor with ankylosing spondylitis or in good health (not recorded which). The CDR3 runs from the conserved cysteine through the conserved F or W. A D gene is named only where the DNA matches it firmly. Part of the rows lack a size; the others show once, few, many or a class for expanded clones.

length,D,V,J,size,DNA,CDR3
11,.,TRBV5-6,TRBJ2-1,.,TGTGCCAGCACAAAGGGATATGAGCAGTTCTTC,CASTKGYEQFF
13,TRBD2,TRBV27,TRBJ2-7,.,TGTGCCACCCTCCGACTAGCCCCCTACGAGCAGTACTTC,CATLRLAPYEQYF
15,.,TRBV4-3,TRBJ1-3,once,TGCGCCAGCAGCCAAGATAACAATAGGGGAAACACCATATATTTT,CASSQDNNRGNTIYF
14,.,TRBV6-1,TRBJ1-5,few,TGTGCCAGCAGCCTTTCCCCCGGGGCTCAGCCCCAGCATTTT,CASSLSPGAQPQHF
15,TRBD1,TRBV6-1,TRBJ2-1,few,TGTGCCAGCAGTCAGGCAGGGGGCGAAGGAAATGAGCAGTTCTTC,CASSQAGGEGNEQFF
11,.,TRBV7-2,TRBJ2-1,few,TGTGCCAGCAGCCCCTTGAGTGAGCAGTTCTTC,CASSPLSEQFF
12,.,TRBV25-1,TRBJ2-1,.,TGTGCCAGCAGTGATTCGTCCAATGAGCAGTTCTTC,CASSDSSNEQFF
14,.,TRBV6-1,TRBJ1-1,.,TGTGCCAGCAGTGGAAGCGTTTGGTTGACTGAAGCTTTCTTT,CASSGSVWLTEAFF
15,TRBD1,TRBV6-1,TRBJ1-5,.,TGTGCCAGCAGGGGCACAGGGGGAAGCAATCAGCCCCAGCATTTT,CASRGTGGSNQPQHF
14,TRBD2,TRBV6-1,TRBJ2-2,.,TGTGCCACCGAGCGGGAGGCCTCCACCGGGGAGCTGTTTTTT,CATEREASTGELFF
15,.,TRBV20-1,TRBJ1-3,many,TGCAGTGCTAGACCCTGGGACACCTCTGGAAACACCATATATTTT,CSARPWDTSGNTIYF
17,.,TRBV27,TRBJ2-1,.,TGTGCCAGCAGTTTATTGCTCCGGGGTATCGCATACAATGAGCAGTTCTTC,CASSLLLRGIAYNEQFF
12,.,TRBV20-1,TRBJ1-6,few,TGCAGTGCTAAAGGGGGAAATTCACCCTTCCACTTT,CSAKGGNSPFHF
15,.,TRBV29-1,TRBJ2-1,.,TGCAGCGCGAAGGGTTGGTGGGAGCGGTCCAATGAGCAGTTCTTC,CSAKGWWERSNEQFF
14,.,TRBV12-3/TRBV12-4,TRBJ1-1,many,TGTGCCAGCAGTTTCCTGACGAAGGGCACTGAAGCTTTCTTT,CASSFLTKGTEAFF
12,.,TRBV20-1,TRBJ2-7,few,TGCAGTGCTAGAGAAGGGGGTTACGAGCAGTACTTC,CSAREGGYEQYF
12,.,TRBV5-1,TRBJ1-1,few,TGCGCCAGCAGCATAGGAGACACTGAAGCTTTCTTT,CASSIGDTEAFF
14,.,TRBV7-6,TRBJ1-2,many,TGTGCCAGCAGCTTATGGGGGGCGGACTATGGCTACACCTTC,CASSLWGADYGYTF
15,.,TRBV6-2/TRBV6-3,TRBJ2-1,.,TGTGCCAGCCGCCACCGAGGGGGGCCTTACAATGAGCAGTTCTTC,CASRHRGGPYNEQFF
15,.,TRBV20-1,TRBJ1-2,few,TGCAGTGCTAGAGACACCAGGACTTTCCCCTATGGCTACACCTTC,CSARDTRTFPYGYTF
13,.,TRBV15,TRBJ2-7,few,TGTGCCACCAGCAGGGGCAAGGCATACGAGCAGTACTTC,CATSRGKAYEQYF
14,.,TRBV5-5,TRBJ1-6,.,TGTGCCAGCAGCACTCAAACGGGGGATTCACCCCTCCACTTT,CASSTQTGDSPLHF
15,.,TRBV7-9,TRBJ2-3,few,TGTGCCAGCAGCTTAGGATCCGGTAGCACAGATACGCAGTATTTT,CASSLGSGSTDTQYF
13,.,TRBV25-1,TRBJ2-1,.,TGTGCCAGCAGTGAATATACGTCCCTTTCGGCGTTCTTC,CASSEYTSLSAFF
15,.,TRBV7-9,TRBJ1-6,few,TGTGCCAGCAGCTTATTGGGACCTGGGAATTCACCCCTCCACTTT,CASSLLGPGNSPLHF
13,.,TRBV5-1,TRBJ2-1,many,TGCGCCAGCAGCTTAGGGGTGTACAATGAGCAGTTCTTC,CASSLGVYNEQFF
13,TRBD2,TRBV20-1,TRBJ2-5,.,TGCAGTGCTAGGCTAGCGGGGCGGGAGACCCAGTACTTC,CSARLAGRETQYF
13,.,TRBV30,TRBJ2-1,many,TGTGCCTGGAGTGGCGATTATGACGATGAGCAGTTCTTC,CAWSGDYDDEQFF
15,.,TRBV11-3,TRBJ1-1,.,TGTGCCAGCAGCTTAGATACGGCCTTGAACACTGAAGCTTTCTTT,CASSLDTALNTEAFF
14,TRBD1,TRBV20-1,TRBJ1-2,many,TGCAGTGCCACCGGGGACAGCCCTGGGGATGGCTACACCTTC,CSATGDSPGDGYTF
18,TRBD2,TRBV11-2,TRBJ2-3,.,TGTGCCAGCAGCCCGACCAAAGGACTAGCGGGTTTCACAGATACGCAGTATTTT,CASSPTKGLAGFTDTQYF
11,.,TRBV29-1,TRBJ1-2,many,TGCAGCGCTGGTCAAGTAGGCGGCTACACCTTC,CSAGQVGGYTF
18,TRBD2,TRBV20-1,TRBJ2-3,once,TGCAGTGCTAGAGACCCTAGCGGACGACAAGGTGGCACAGATACGCAGTATTTT,CSARDPSGRQGGTDTQYF
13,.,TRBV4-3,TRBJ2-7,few,TGCGCCAGCAGCCAAGATTGGGCTAGCGAGCAGTACTTC,CASSQDWASEQYF
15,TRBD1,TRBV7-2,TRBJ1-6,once,TGTGCCAGCAGCCGAAGGACAGGGAATAATTCACCCCTCCACTTT,CASSRRTGNNSPLHF
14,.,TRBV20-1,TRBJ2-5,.,TGCAGTGCTCCTCCGGGACACAAAAAAAAGACCCAGTACTTC,CSAPPGHKKKTQYF
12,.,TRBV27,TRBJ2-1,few,TGTGCCAGCAGCCCCCTCAGCGATGAGCAGTTCTTC,CASSPLSDEQFF
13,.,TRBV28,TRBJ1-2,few,TGTGCCAGCAGCGCGGACATTTCGACGGGCTACACCTTC,CASSADISTGYTF
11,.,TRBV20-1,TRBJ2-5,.,TGCAGTGCAGGGGGAGAAGAGACCCAGTACTTC,CSAGGEETQYF
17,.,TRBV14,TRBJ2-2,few,TGTGCCAGCAGCCAAGATCTGGGCCGAGGCATCACCGGGGAGCTGTTTTTT,CASSQDLGRGITGELFF
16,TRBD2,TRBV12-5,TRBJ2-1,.,TGTGCTAGTGGTTGGGCCCTAGCGGGAGATAACAATGAGCAGTTCTTC,CASGWALAGDNNEQFF
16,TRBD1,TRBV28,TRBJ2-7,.,TGTGCCAGCAGTTTGCTAGGGACAGCGAGCTCCTACGAGCAGTACTTC,CASSLLGTASSYEQYF
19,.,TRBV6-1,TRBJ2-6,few,TGTGCCAGCAGTCCTAGGAGGACCCCGCACGAATCTGGGGCCAACGTCCTGACTTTC,CASSPRRTPHESGANVLTF
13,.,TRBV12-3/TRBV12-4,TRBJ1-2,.,TGTGCCAGCACCCTCGACAGGTTCTATGGCTACACCTTC,CASTLDRFYGYTF
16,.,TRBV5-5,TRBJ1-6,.,TGTGCCAGCAGCTTGGATTGGAGCTCCTATAATTCACCCCTCCACTTT,CASSLDWSSYNSPLHF
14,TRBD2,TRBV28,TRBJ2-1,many,TGTGCCAGCAAAACTAGCGGTCCCTACAATGAGCAGTTCTTC,CASKTSGPYNEQFF
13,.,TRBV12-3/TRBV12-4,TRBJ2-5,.,TGTGCCAGCAGTTTAGAACTAGCAGAGACCCAGTACTTC,CASSLELAETQYF
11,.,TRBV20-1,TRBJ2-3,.,TGCAGTGTGTCGGGGGCAGATACGCAGTATTTT,CSVSGADTQYF
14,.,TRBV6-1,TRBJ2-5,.,TGTGCCAGCAGCAAAGGCTGGGCCCAAGAGACCCAGTACTTC,CASSKGWAQETQYF
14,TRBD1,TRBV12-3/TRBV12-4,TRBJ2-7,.,TGTGCCAGCAGTTTAGTTACAGGGGTCTACGAGCAGTACTTC,CASSLVTGVYEQYF
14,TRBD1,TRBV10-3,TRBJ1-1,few,TGTGCCATTCACAGGGGGCGCGGGGACACTGAAGCTTTCTTT,CAIHRGRGDTEAFF
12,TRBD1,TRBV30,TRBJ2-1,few,TGTGCCGTCGACAGGGGATTCAATGAGCAGTTCTTC,CAVDRGFNEQFF
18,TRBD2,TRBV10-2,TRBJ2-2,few,TGCGCCAGCAGTGAGAGGACTAGCGGGTTCGCGAACACCGGGGAGCTGTTTTTT,CASSERTSGFANTGELFF
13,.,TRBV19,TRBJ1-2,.,TGTGCCAGTAGTATGACCGGAACCTATGGCTACACCTTC,CASSMTGTYGYTF
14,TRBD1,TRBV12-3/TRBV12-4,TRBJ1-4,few,TGTGCCAGCAGTTTTACAGGGGGTGAAGAAAAACTGTTTTTT,CASSFTGGEEKLFF
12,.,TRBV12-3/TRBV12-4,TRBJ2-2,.,TGTGCCAGCAGGGGGGGGCCCGGGGAGCTGTTTTTT,CASRGGPGELFF
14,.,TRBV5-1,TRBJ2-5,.,TGCGCCAGCAGCCCGGGGTCAGGGGAAGAGACCCAGTACTTC,CASSPGSGEETQYF